The entry below gives a single T cell receptor beta chain sequence along with its context. In germline, CDR1 is MNHEY, CDR2 SVGEGT. The CDR3 sequence is 12 residues long. Between the trimmed V and J ends, which lost 5 bases and 3 bases, there was a span of 7 bases. This record belongs to a study of blood T cell repertoires in COVID-19. Study information: Spain, Italy and the United States supplied samples that represented acute and convalescent COVID-19. In each case, the material was cDNA or gDNA derived from T cells, B-cell-depleted T cells, or PBMCs.

Authors' data handling: It was from reference gene primer amplification that nucleated cell counts were estimated. TCRdb's table, derived via immunoSEQ multiplex PCR, lists solely in-frame clones and lacks some. V and J calls and clone size are copied from that table; D and trimming were computed from the DNA. Here the sample spans under 75,000 clones, 80% to 90% being singletons. The chain is built from TRBV6-2 or TRBV6-3 and TRBJ1-2; D not resolved. The specimen sequenced was peripheral blood. The receptor's source is a human donor in a cohort sampled during active COVID-19. The CDR3 protein is CASSPGYYGYTF. CDR3 in DNA: TGTGCCAGCAGTCCAGGTTACTATGGCTACACCTTC.